This T cell receptor beta chain was captured in a study of blood T cell repertoires in COVID-19. The wider study: Sites in the United States, Italy and Spain provided acute and convalescent COVID-19 samples. T cells, B-cell-depleted T cells, or PBMCs provided the cDNA or gDNA that served as material.

Trimming took 4 bases from V and 4 from J, leaving 7 bases between them. The CDR3 has 12 residues. Germline V gives CDR1 MDHEN, CDR2 SYDVKM. This clone has a single count. Authors' methods: For nucleated cells, counts were estimated from reference gene primer amplification. Profiling relied on immunoSEQ multiplex PCR, and the TCRdb table lists in-frame clones only, not all of them. Clone size and the V and J calls come from that table; the DNA yielded D and trimming. Here the sample spans around 270,000 clones, 65% to 85% being singletons. This TCR was recovered from a woman in her 40s who had recovered from COVID-19. Sequencing input: peripheral blood. This chain joins TRBV28 and TRBJ1-1; weak D call: TRBD1 (5 bases). The CDR3 spells CASSWGVTEAFF. The DNA for the CDR3 is TGTGCCAGCAGTTGGGGGGTCACTGAAGCTTTCTTT.